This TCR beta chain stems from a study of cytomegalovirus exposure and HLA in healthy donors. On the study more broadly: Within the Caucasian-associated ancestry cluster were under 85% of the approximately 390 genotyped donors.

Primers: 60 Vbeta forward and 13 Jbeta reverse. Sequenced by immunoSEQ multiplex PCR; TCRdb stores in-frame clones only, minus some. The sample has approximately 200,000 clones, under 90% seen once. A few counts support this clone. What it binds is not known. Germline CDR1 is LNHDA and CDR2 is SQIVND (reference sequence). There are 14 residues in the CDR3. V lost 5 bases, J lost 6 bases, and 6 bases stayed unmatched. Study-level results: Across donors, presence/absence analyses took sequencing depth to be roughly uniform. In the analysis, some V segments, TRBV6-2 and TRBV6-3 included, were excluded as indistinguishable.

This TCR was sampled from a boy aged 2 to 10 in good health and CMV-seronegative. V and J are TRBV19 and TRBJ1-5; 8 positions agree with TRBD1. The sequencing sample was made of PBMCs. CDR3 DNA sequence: TGTGCCAGTAGTCCAGGGGGCTGGGGTCAGCCCCAGCATTTT. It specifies CASSPGGWGQPQHF. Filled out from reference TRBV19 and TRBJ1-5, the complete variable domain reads DGGITQSPKYLFRKEGQNVTLSCEQNLNHDAMYWYRQDPGQGLRLIYYSQIVNDFQKGDIAEGYSVSREKKESFPLTVTSAQKNPTAFYLCASSPGGWGQPQHFGDGTRLSIL.